This T cell receptor beta chain was identified in a study of T-cell memory formation after mild COVID-19. About the study: The study found TCR clusters largely donor specific. The study's findings and limits: For second-wave clones that peaked at day 37, SARS-CoV-2 specificity went unverified.

cDNA libraries for TCR alpha and TCR beta, carrying sample barcodes and UMIs, came from 5'RACE with constant-segment primers. TCRdb itself ran the 5' RACE reads through MiXCR, one entry per CDR3 protein. The sample holds some 150,000 distinct CDR3 sequences, 11% to 15% seen once. V dropped 4 bases and J dropped 3 bases, with 11 bases sitting between them. This CDR3 contains 14 residues. Germline CDR1 reads SGHRS; CDR2 reads YFSETQ. Worth noting for this clonotype: No antigen is known for it.

The specimen was PBMCs or a T cell subset sorted from them (not recorded which). The chain joins TRBV5-1 to TRBJ2-1; D gene ambiguous. This sequence originates from an adult woman who had mild COVID-19 (a few samples of this study predate the infection). Cell type and time point are not known. The CDR3: CASSPLGYYNEQFF. DNA for the CDR3: TGCGCCAGCAGCCCCCTCGGGTACTACAATGAGCAGTTCTTC.